The source of this T cell receptor (beta chain) is a study of blood T cells in healthy people across ages. A sample-barcoded 5' primer and a J-beta primer mix were used in a second PCR of roughly 7 to 11 cycles. TCRdb used MiXCR to reprocess the 5' RACE reads, holding one entry per CDR3 protein. The table includes roughly 1,000,000 distinct CDR3 sequences, about 25% detected once. The CDR3 is 14 residues long. J gave up 2 bases and V 3 bases, and 2 bases lay outside the gene matches. Looked up from germline, CDR1 is SGHKS and CDR2 is YYEKEE (reference sequence). The same specimen was also included in a second study, on T cells of mothers and their children. This second study says: Relative to unrelated pairs, biologically related mother-child dyads exhibited marginally greater, non-significant overlap.

The clonotype was recovered from a girl aged 2 to 10 in good health. Sequenced sample: blood. The chain couples TRBV5-5 to TRBJ2-7; 10 bases align to TRBD2. The CDR3 region has the DNA TGTGCCAGCAGCTCCCTAGCGGGGGCCTACGAGCAGTACTTC. Translated: CASSSLAGAYEQYF.